This TCR beta chain stems from a study of control samples from healthy donors and cancer patients. Assay used: immunoSEQ multiplex PCR; TCRdb lists only in-frame clones, some missing. The profile covers 100,000 to 150,000 clones, with approximately 92% appearing a single time and less than 0.65% taken by the ten largest. Germline CDR1 reads SGHTA; CDR2 reads FQGNSA. Trimming removed 1 base at V and 5 bases at J, with 15 bases between. The CDR3 has 16 residues. This receptor was taken from an elderly man with head and neck cancer. The sample consisted of PBMCs. The rearrangement joins TRBV7-2 to TRBJ1-5; D is possibly TRBD1 (5 bases). CDR3 nucleotides: TGTGCCAGCAGCTTAGTGAGTACAGGTCCGCATCAGCCCCAGCATTTT. Amino acids: CASSLVSTGPHQPQHF.